The T cell receptor (beta chain) described here comes from a study of blood T cell repertoires in COVID-19. One Seattle source followed patients from active infection through their disease course. This CDR3 contains 17 residues. Germline V gives CDR1 SGHRS, CDR2 YFSETQ. The V and J ends lost 4 bases and 1 base, in that order; junction bases with no gene match: 10. Profiling relied on immunoSEQ multiplex PCR, and the TCRdb table lists in-frame clones only, not all of them. This sample carries 200,000 or so clones, about 83% of them seen once, and the ten largest clones take approximately 18%. This clone was observed once.

The chain joins TRBV5-1 to TRBJ2-2, with 7 positions matching TRBD2. The sequence derives from a person between 70 and 80 years old with COVID-19, enrolled during active disease. Sequenced sample: peripheral blood. CDR3 nucleotide sequence: TGCGCCAGCAGCGTGATTCAGGGAGGGATGAACACCGGGGAGCTGTTTTTT. Translation gives CASSVIQGGMNTGELFF.